These 23 T cell receptor beta chains were sequenced from one sample in a study of response to subunit inactivated influenza vaccine. TCRdb reanalysed the RT-PCR reads using MiXCR and keeps one entry per CDR3 protein. The sample holds about 650,000 distinct CDR3 sequences, 12% to 15% seen once. Source: PBMCs from blood, taken 14 to 15 days before vaccination. The receptors here all came from a man aged 45-65 years who received an inactivated influenza vaccine.

This clonotype showed up many times. V is TRBV7-2 and J is TRBJ2-5; 7 bases align to TRBD1. After removal of 5 bases from V and 9 bases from J, the junction contained 6 bases not matched to a gene. CDR3 size: 12 residues. From germline, CDR1 is SGHTA and CDR2 FQGNSA. CDR3 protein: CASSPRQGPQYF. The CDR3 coding sequence is TGTGCCAGCAGCCCCCGACAGGGTCCCCAGTACTTC.

This clonotype was seen only a few times. The chain couples TRBV7-2 to TRBJ2-7; D uncertain. Germline V gene data show CDR1 as SGHTA and CDR2 as FQGNSA. The CDR3 runs 14 residues. The V end was cut by 0 bases, the J end by 0 bases, with 6 bases between. The CDR3 loop is CASSLAPNSYEQYF. The CDR3 nucleotides read TGTGCCAGCAGCTTAGCGCCCAACTCCTACGAGCAGTACTTC.

This clonotype was recorded many times. The rearrangement links TRBV12-3 or TRBV12-4 to TRBJ2-1; weak D call: TRBD1 (6 bases). The CDR3 length is 15 residues. The V end was cut by 10 bases, the J end by 2 bases, with 18 bases between. The CDR3, as DNA: TGTGCCACCCGATTACAGGGTGGGGCCTACAATGAGCAGTTCTTC. Its translation: CATRLQGGAYNEQFF.

The J gene is TRBJ2-1, the V gene TRBV7-3; D is unresolved. The CDR3 totals 14 residues. V lost 1 base, J lost 6 bases, and 10 bases lay in between. Germline CDR1 SGHTA, CDR2 FQGTGA. In DNA, the CDR3 is TGTGCCAGCAGCTTAAGTCTTAGGCTCAATGAGCAGTTCTTC. It yields the protein CASSLSLRLNEQFF. Full variable domain (missing parts from reference TRBV7-3 and TRBJ2-1): GAGVSQTPSNKVTEKGKYVELRCDPISGHTALYWYRQSLGQGPEFLIYFQGTGAADDSGLPNDRFFAVRPEGSVSTLKIQRTERGDSAVYLCASSLSLRLNEQFFGPGTRLTVL.

This clonotype has just a few counts. This chain connects TRBV29-1 to TRBJ2-7, with 8 nucleotides matching TRBD1. V gave up 6 bases and J gave up 2 bases; unmatched junction bases: 9. This CDR3 has 14 amino acids. Germline CDR1 SQVTM, CDR2 ANQGSEA. The CDR3 spells CSVRDRGRAYEQYF. Here the CDR3 DNA reads TGCAGCGTCCGCGACAGGGGTAGAGCCTACGAGCAGTACTTC.

CDR3 region: CASSPRSTANTGELFF. The DNA of the CDR3 is TGTGCCAGCTCACCACGAAGTACCGCGAACACCGGGGAGCTGTTTTTT. The chain has TRBV18 and TRBJ2-2, with unresolved D. Trimming left V 1 base short and J 0 bases short, with 9 bases between. This CDR3 is built from 16 residues. CDR1 and CDR2 from the germline V gene are KGHSH and LQKENI.

In its sample, this clonotype was seen many times. This rearrangement joins TRBV7-2 to TRBJ2-7; TRBD1 agrees at 9 bases. The CDR3 is 16 amino acids. Losses at the gene ends were 4 bases for V and 3 bases for J; bases not matched to a gene: 10. Germline lookup yields CDR1 SGHTA and CDR2 FQGNSA. The CDR3: CASSWAMSTGGYEQYF. The CDR3 DNA is TGTGCCAGCAGCTGGGCGATGTCGACAGGGGGCTACGAGCAGTACTTC.

This clonotype came up a few times. The chain joins TRBV28 to TRBJ2-4; 9 bases are a match to TRBD1. The germline CDR1 and CDR2 sequences are MDHEN and SYDVKM. The CDR3 contains 16 residues. Losses at the gene ends were 3 bases for V and 0 bases for J; bases not matched to a gene: 3. CDR3 nucleotides: TGTGCCAGCAGTTTTGGGGGACAGGGAGCCAAAAACATTCAGTACTTC. Amino acid sequence: CASSFGGQGAKNIQYF.

This clonotype was counted many times. The chain uses TRBV28 and TRBJ1-5; 8 bases map to TRBD1. CDR1 is MDHEN and CDR2 is SYDVKM in the germline V gene. Trimming cost V 3 bases and J 3 bases; bases outside gene matches: 7. The CDR3 spans 16 residues. The CDR3 DNA follows: TGTGCCAGCAGTTTTCATACAGGGGGGATCAATCAGCCCCAGCATTTT. Translated, it gives CASSFHTGGINQPQHF.

This clonotype was recorded once. This chain uses TRBV9 with TRBJ2-2; D uncertain. This CDR3 is 15 amino acids long. The germline V gene encodes CDR1 SGDLS and CDR2 YYNGEE. Trimming removed 1 base from V and 3 bases from J, with 10 bases in between. The CDR3 DNA reads TGTGCCAGCAGCGTAATGGGGTGGGACACCGGGGAGCTGTTTTTT. It codes for CASSVMGWDTGELFF. Full variable domain (outside the CDR3, taken from reference TRBV9 and TRBJ2-2): DSGVTQTPKHLITATGQRVTLRCSPRSGDLSVYWYQQSLDQGLQFLIQYYNGEERAKGNILERFSAQQFPDLHSELNLSSLELGDSALYFCASSVMGWDTGELFFGEGSRLTVL.

The CDR3: CASSLQPGVLEQYF. CDR3 DNA: TGTGCCAGCAGCTTACAACCGGGAGTCCTCGAGCAGTACTTC. The chain links TRBV5-5 to TRBJ2-7; maybe TRBD2 (6 bases). The V end was cut by 2 bases, the J end by 6 bases, with 15 bases between. The CDR3 is 14 amino acids. Germline V gene lookup returns CDR1 SGHKS and CDR2 YYEKEE (reference sequence).

The V gene is TRBV14, the J gene TRBJ2-7; D unresolved. The CDR3 runs to 15 residues. V lost 0 bases, J lost 9 bases, and 18 bases lay in between. Germline V lookup: CDR1 SGHDN, CDR2 FVKESK. CDR3 DNA sequence: TGTGCCAGCAGCCAAGATTCCATCAGGTCGGGTCTGCAGTACTTC. Translated, it gives CASSQDSIRSGLQYF.

V usage is TRBV6-5 and J usage is TRBJ2-5, with D tentatively TRBD1 (6 bases). Germline V gene sequence: CDR1 MNHEY, CDR2 SVGAGI. This CDR3 has 14 amino acids. Trimming took 2 bases from V and 5 from J, leaving 12 bases between them. The CDR3 reads CASSYTGMGETQYF. In nucleotides, the CDR3 is TGTGCCAGCAGTTACACAGGGATGGGGGAGACCCAGTACTTC.

Comments on this clonotype: Germline and junction disagree at one end, which may indicate a read error. The V and J genes are TRBV11-2 and TRBJ2-3; D unresolved. Germline loops: CDR1 SGHAT, CDR2 FQNNGV. The CDR3 covers 15 residues. The CDR3 spells CTSSLIVGNTDTQYF. DNA of the CDR3: TGTACCAGCAGCCTCATCGTGGGCAACACAGATACGCAGTATTTT.

This clonotype was seen a handful of times. V and J are TRBV9 and TRBJ2-2; D is perhaps TRBD2 (5 bases). The germline V gene has CDR1 SGDLS and CDR2 YYNGEE. V lost 3 bases and J lost 8, with 17 bases in between. This CDR3 is 15 amino acids long. CDR3 region: CASSDGLAYRGELFF. CDR3 DNA: TGTGCCAGCAGCGACGGACTGGCCTACCGGGGGGAGCTGTTTTTT. Full variable domain (rest looked up from reference TRBV9 and TRBJ2-2): DSGVTQTPKHLITATGQRVTLRCSPRSGDLSVYWYQQSLDQGLQFLIQYYNGEERAKGNILERFSAQQFPDLHSELNLSSLELGDSALYFCASSDGLAYRGELFFGEGSRLTVL.

This chain joins TRBV20-1 and TRBJ2-7; 11 nucleotides agree with TRBD2. After removal of 5 bases from V and 3 bases from J, the junction contained 3 bases not matched to a gene. The CDR3 length is 13 residues. Looked up from germline, CDR1 is DFQATT and CDR2 is SNEGSKA (reference sequence). The CDR3 sequence is CSAVGLAVYEQYF. The CDR3 nucleotides are TGCAGTGCTGTGGGACTAGCGGTCTACGAGCAGTACTTC.

CDR3 sequence: CASSPGLVSNEQFF. CDR3 sequence (DNA): TGTGCCAGCAGCCCGGGACTAGTTTCCAATGAGCAGTTCTTC. This chain connects TRBV14 to TRBJ2-1, with 8 positions matching TRBD2. CDR3 length: 14 amino acids. Trimming at V came to 4 bases and at J to 6 bases, leaving 5 bases not matched to a gene. Germline loops: CDR1 SGHDN, CDR2 FVKESK.

The chain recombines TRBV27 with TRBJ2-1, with 8 bases that match TRBD2. There are 15 residues in the CDR3. The trim removed 3 bases at V and 6 bases at J, leaving 7 bases unmatched. Per the germline V gene, CDR1 is MNHEY and CDR2 is SMNVEV (reference sequence). CDR3 sequence (DNA): TGTGCCAGCAGTTTCGGCGGGGGGCTATTCAATGAGCAGTTCTTC. As protein: CASSFGGGLFNEQFF.

The rearrangement joins TRBV4-3 to TRBJ1-2; D gene unclear. Per the germline V gene, CDR1 is LGHNA and CDR2 is YSLEER. The CDR3 runs to 15 residues. V lost 0 bases and J 7 bases, leaving 15 bases between the germline ends. The CDR3 DNA reads as TGCGCCAGCAGCCAAGATAGGTTCGGGGAAGGTGGCTACACCTTC. It codes for CASSQDRFGEGGYTF.

The chain is built from TRBV12-3 or TRBV12-4 and TRBJ2-7; D may be TRBD1 (6 bases). There are 13 residues in the CDR3. The V end lost 7 bases, the J end lost 5 bases, and 15 bases lay between the germline ends. This CDR3 reads CASTSTGPDEQYF. The CDR3 region has the DNA TGTGCCAGCACCTCGACAGGACCCGACGAGCAGTACTTC.

This clonotype was counted only a few times. V and J are TRBV6-2 or TRBV6-3 and TRBJ2-7; tentative D call: TRBD2 (6 bases). The germline V gene encodes CDR1 MNHEY and CDR2 SVGEGT. The CDR3 sequence is 13 residues long. V was shortened by 5 bases and J by 6 bases, with 14 bases between the two germline ends. The CDR3 sequence is CASSPGWGVEQYF. CDR3 nucleotide sequence: TGTGCCAGCAGTCCTGGCTGGGGGGTCGAGCAGTACTTC.

This clonotype has just a few counts. This chain links TRBV28 with TRBJ2-7; possible D gene TRBD1, 5 bases. This CDR3 region has 14 residues. Deletions cut 7 bases from V and 1 base from J, with 14 bases between. Germline V lookup: CDR1 MDHEN, CDR2 SYDVKM. As DNA, the CDR3 is TGTGCCAGCACCCCGATGACAGTATCCTACGAGCAGTACTTC. Its translation is CASTPMTVSYEQYF.

The gene calls are TRBV2 and TRBJ2-3; 13 bases are shared with TRBD2. V dropped 6 bases and J dropped 5; count of bases not matched to a gene: 2. Looked up from germline, CDR1 is SNHLY and CDR2 is FYNNEI. There are 14 residues in the CDR3. CDR3 sequence reads: CASRGTSGVDTQYF. As DNA, the CDR3 is TGTGCCAGCAGGGGGACTAGCGGGGTAGATACGCAGTATTTT.